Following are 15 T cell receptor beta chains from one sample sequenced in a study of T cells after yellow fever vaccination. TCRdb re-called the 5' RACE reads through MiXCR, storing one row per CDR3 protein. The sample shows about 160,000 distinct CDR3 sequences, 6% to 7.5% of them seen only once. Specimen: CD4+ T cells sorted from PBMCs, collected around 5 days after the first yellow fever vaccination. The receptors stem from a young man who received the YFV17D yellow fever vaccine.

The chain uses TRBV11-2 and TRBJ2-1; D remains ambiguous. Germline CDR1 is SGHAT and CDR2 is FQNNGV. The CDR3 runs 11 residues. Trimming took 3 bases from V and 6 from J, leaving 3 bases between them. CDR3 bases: TGTGCCAGCAGCTTGATCAATGAGCAGTTCTTC. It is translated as CASSLINEQFF. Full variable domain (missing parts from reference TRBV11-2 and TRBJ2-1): EAGVAQSPRYKIIEKRQSVAFWCNPISGHATLYWYQQILGQGPKLLIQFQNNGVVDDSQLPKDRFSAERLKGVDSTLKIQPAKLEDSAVYLCASSLINEQFFGPGTRLTVL.

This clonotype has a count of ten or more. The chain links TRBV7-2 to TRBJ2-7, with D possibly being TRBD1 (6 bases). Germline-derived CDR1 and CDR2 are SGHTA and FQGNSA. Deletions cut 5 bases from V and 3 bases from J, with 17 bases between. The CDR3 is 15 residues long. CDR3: CASSPLFGGIYEQYF. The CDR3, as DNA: TGTGCCAGCAGCCCTCTCTTTGGGGGCATCTACGAGCAGTACTTC.

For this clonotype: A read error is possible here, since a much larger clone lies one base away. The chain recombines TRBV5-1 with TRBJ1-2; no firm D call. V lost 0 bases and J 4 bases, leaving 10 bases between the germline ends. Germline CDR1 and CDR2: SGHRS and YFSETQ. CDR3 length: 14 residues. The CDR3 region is CASSLEPALYGYTF. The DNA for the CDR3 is TGCGCCAGCAGCTTGGAACCGGCTCTCTATGGCTACACCTTC. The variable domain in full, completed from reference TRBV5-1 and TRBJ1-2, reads KAGVTQTPRYLIKTRGQQVTLSCSPISGHRSVSWYQQTPGQGLQFLFEYFSETQRNKGNFPGRFSGRQFSNSRSEMNVSTLELGDSALYLCASSLEPALYGYTFGSGTRLTVV.

CDR3: CASSPQGMVDSPLHF. The CDR3 nucleotides are TGTGCCAGCAGCCCACAGGGAATGGTGGATTCACCCCTCCACTTT. V and J are TRBV2 and TRBJ1-6, with a possible D match to TRBD1 (6 bases). This CDR3 has 15 residues. CDR1 and CDR2 (germline): SNHLY, FYNNEI. V dropped 6 bases and J dropped 8 bases, with 17 bases sitting between them.

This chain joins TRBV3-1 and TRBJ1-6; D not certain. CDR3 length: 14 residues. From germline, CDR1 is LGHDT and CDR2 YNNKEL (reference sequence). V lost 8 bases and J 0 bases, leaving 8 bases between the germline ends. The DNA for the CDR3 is TGTGCCAGCTCGGCCATCTCCTATAATTCACCCCTCCACTTT. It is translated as CASSAISYNSPLHF. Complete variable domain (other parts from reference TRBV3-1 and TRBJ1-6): DTAVSQTPKYLVTQMGNDKSIKCEQNLGHDTMYWYKQDSKKFLKIMFSYNNKELIINETVPNRFSPKSPDKAHLNLHINSLELGDSAVYFCASSAISYNSPLHFGNGTRLTVT.

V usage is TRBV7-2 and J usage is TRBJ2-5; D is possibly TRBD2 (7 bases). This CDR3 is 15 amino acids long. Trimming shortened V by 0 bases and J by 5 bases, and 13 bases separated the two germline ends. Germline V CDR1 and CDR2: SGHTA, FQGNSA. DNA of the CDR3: TGTGCCAGCAGCTTAGCGGGAGGGGGTACGGAGACCCAGTACTTC. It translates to CASSLAGGGTETQYF.

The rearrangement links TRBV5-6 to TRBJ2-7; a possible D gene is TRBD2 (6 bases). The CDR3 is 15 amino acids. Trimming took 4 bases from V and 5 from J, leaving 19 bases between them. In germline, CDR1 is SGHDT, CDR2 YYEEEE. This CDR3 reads CASSPSMRDPDEQYF. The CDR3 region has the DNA TGTGCCAGCAGCCCATCCATGCGGGATCCTGACGAGCAGTACTTC.

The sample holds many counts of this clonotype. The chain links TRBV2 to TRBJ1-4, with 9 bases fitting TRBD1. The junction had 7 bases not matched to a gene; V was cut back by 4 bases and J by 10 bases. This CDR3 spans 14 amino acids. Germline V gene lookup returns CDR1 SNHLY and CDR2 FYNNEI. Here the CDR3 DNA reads TGTGCCAGCAGTGTACAGGGGGCCCGGGGAAAACTGTTTTTT. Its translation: CASSVQGARGKLFF.

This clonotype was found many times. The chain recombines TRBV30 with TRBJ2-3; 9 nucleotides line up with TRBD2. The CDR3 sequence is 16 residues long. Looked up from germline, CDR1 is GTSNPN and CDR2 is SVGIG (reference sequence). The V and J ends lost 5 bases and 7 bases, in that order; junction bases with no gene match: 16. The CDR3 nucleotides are TGTGCCTGGGACCCCTCCCTAAGCGGGGGGCTATATACGCAGTATTTT. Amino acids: CAWDPSLSGGLYTQYF.

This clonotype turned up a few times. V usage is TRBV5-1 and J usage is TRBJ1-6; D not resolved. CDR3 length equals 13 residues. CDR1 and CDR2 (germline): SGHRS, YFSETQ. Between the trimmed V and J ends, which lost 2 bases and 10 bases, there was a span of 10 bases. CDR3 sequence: CASSLHEDSPLHF. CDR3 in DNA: TGCGCCAGCAGCTTACATGAGGACTCACCCCTCCACTTT.

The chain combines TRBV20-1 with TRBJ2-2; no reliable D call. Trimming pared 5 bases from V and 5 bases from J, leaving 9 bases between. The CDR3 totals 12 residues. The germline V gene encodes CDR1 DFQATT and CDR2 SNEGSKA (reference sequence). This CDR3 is CSAPSETGELFF. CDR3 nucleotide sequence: TGCAGTGCTCCTTCCGAAACCGGGGAGCTGTTTTTT.

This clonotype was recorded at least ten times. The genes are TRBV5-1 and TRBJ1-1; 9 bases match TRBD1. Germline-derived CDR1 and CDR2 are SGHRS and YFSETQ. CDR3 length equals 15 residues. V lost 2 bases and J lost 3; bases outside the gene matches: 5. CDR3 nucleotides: TGCGCCAGCAGCTTTTCGGACAGGGGTTACACTGAAGCTTTCTTT. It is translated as CASSFSDRGYTEAFF.

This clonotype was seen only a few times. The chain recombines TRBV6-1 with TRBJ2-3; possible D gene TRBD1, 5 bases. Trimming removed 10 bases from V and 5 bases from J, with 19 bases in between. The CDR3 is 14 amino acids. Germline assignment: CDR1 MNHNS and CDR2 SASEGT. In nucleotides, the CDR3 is TGTGCCACCCTGCCTAGGGGCCTGGAAGATACGCAGTATTTT. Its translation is CATLPRGLEDTQYF.

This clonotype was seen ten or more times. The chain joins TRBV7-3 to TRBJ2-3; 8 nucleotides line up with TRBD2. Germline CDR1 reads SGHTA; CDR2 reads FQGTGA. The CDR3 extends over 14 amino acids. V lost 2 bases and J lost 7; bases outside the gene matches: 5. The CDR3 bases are TGTGCCAGCAGCTTAGACGGGGGGGCGTATACGCAGTATTTT. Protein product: CASSLDGGAYTQYF.

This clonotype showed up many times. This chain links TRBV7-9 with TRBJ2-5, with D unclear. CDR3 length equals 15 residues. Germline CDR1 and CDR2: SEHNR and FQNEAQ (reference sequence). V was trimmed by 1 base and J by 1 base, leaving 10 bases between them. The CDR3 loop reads CASSLGSGPQETQYF. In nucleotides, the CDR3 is TGTGCCAGCAGCTTAGGTTCCGGGCCCCAAGAGACCCAGTACTTC.